Listed below are T cell receptor beta chains from one sample, sequenced in a study of PD-1 blockade in classical Hodgkin lymphoma. Here immunoSEQ multiplex PCR was the method, and the copy in TCRdb shows in-frame clones only, minus some. The sample consists of about 98,000 clones, over 85% of them appearing once. The input for sequencing was peripheral blood mononuclear cells (PBMCs), taken at baseline. The receptors were gathered from a human donor with classical Hodgkin lymphoma. Each CDR3 is given with its conserved first and last residue. Rows give clone size only sometimes, using once, few, many, or a class for an expanded clone.

length: 13
V: TRBV10-3
size: NA
CDR3: CAISELAKNIQYF

length: 18
V: TRBV28
size: NA
CDR3: CASSFIGTSGIRTDTQYF

length: 18
V: TRBV7-9
size: NA
CDR3: CASSPLTRQVNSYNEQFF

length: 14
V: TRBV14
size: NA
CDR3: CASSQSTVGSGYTF

length: 17
V: TRBV5-1
size: NA
CDR3: CASSLAYGGGPGETQYF

length: 22
V: TRBV28
size: NA
CDR3: CASSTISPSRLAGEISTDTQYF

length: 15
V: TRBV5-8
size: NA
CDR3: CASRTEGASGNTIYF

length: 15
V: TRBV5-1
size: NA
CDR3: CASSSSTGVGETQYF

length: 18
V: TRBV27
size: once
CDR3: CASSLRRGGEKFGYEQYF

length: 15
V: TRBV19
size: NA
CDR3: CASSHFRGRSYEQYF

length: 14
V: TRBV29-1
size: NA
CDR3: CSVSRTGSYYGYTF

length: 13
V: TRBV25-1
size: NA
CDR3: CASSGAGLDTQYF

length: 18
V: TRBV5-1
size: NA
CDR3: CASSLGIPGLAGGYEQYF

length: 11
V: TRBV20-1
size: NA
CDR3: CSANEEMTQYF

length: 15
V: TRBV6-5
size: NA
CDR3: CASSYLTGGGTEAFF

length: 15
V: TRBV10-3
size: NA
CDR3: CAIKAQLQSTDTQYF

length: 18
V: TRBV29-1
size: NA
CDR3: CSGMIRGRSRDGNNEQFF

length: 13
V: TRBV19
size: NA
CDR3: CASSIILPGELFF

length: 14
V: TRBV5-1
size: NA
CDR3: CASSLERVNYGYTF

length: 16
V: TRBV6-1
size: NA
CDR3: CASSGTSGGSFYEQYF

length: 15
V: TRBV10-2
size: NA
CDR3: CAATVSRGVNTEAFF

length: 14
V: TRBV4-1
size: NA
CDR3: CASSQDAGNQPQHF

length: 16
V: TRBV4-1
size: NA
CDR3: CASSQGLDRGLREQYF

length: 13
V: TRBV29-1
size: once
CDR3: CSVGRNSDYGYTF

length: 17
V: TRBV11-2
size: NA
CDR3: CASSFIKGLQGSYEQYF

length: 15
V: TRBV27
size: NA
CDR3: CASSPFQGATYEQYF

length: 15
V: TRBV9
size: NA
CDR3: CASSTHSGSSNEQFF

length: 13
V: TRBV29-1
size: NA
CDR3: CSFRMGSGEKLFF

length: 16
V: TRBV25-1
size: NA
CDR3: CASSSFRDRSAYEQYF

length: 14
V: TRBV30
size: NA
CDR3: CAWNDGSSYNEQFF

length: 17
V: TRBV4-2
size: NA
CDR3: CASSQEATSGSSYEQYF

length: 15
V: TRBV7-9
size: NA
CDR3: CASHATGLAGDTQYF

length: 16
V: TRBV5-6
size: NA
CDR3: CASSFDLQGRGTEAFF

length: 13
V: TRBV19
size: NA
CDR3: CASYDRLTDTQYF

length: 15
V: TRBV5-1
size: once
CDR3: CASSLATGRNTEAFF

length: 17
V: TRBV6-1
size: once
CDR3: CASSADRTGTTNEKLFF

length: 16
V: TRBV19
size: NA
CDR3: CASSTAGGASTDTQYF

length: 11
V: TRBV2
size: NA
CDR3: CASTPFTEAFF

length: 17
V: TRBV5-8
size: few
CDR3: CASSAFGTPSGANVLTF

length: 17
V: TRBV27
size: NA
CDR3: CASSSLLAGLNTGELFF

length: 16
V: TRBV5-5
size: NA
CDR3: CASSLAGTGIGETQYF

length: 15
V: TRBV19
size: few
CDR3: CASSPWTGVTGELFF

length: 15
V: TRBV5-1
size: NA
CDR3: CASSRTGDSYNEQFF

length: 16
V: TRBV7-9
size: NA
CDR3: CASSPYRGQAEGGYTF

length: 17
V: TRBV9
size: NA
CDR3: CASSADGPQATNEKLFF

length: 16
V: TRBV27
size: few
CDR3: CASSKPGQGGSDGYTF

length: 16
V: TRBV4-2
size: once
CDR3: CASSPLAGRAGNEQFF

length: 15
V: TRBV4-1
size: NA
CDR3: CASSQVVGAYYEQYF

length: 16
V: TRBV5-1
size: NA
CDR3: CASSRTSASSYNEQFF